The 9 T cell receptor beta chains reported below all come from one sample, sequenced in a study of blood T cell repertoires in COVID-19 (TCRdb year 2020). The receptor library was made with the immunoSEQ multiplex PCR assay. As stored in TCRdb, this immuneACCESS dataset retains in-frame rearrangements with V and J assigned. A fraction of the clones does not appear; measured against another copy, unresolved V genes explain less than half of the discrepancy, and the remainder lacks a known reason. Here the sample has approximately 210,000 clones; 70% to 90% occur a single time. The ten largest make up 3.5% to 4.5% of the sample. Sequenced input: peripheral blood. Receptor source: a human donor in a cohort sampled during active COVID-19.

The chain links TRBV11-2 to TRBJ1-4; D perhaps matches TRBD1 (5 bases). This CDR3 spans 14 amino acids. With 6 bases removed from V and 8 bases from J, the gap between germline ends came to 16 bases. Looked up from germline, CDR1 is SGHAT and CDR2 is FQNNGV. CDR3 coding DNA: TGTGCCAGCAGTACAGGCCCGAGGTGGGAAAAACTGTTTTTT. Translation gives CASSTGPRWEKLFF.

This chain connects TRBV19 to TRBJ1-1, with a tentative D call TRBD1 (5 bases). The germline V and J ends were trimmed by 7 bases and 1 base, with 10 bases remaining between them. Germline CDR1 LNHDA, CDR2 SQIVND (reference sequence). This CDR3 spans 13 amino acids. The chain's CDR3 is CASISGANTEAFF. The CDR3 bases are TGTGCCAGTATAAGCGGGGCGAACACTGAAGCTTTCTTT.

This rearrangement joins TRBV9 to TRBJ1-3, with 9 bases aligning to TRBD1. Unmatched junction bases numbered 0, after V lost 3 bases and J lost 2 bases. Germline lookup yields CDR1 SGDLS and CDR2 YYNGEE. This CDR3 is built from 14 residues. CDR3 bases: TGTGCCAGCAGCGGGACAGGGGCTGGAAACACCATATATTTT. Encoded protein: CASSGTGAGNTIYF. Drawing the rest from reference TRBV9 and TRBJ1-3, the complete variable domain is DSGVTQTPKHLITATGQRVTLRCSPRSGDLSVYWYQQSLDQGLQFLIQYYNGEERAKGNILERFSAQQFPDLHSELNLSSLELGDSALYFCASSGTGAGNTIYFGEGSWLTVV.

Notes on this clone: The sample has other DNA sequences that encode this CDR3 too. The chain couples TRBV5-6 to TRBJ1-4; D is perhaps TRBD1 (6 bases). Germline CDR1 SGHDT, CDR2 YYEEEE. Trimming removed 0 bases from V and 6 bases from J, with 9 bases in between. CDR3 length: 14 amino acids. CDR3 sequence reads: CASSLVGADEKLFF. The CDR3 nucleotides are TGTGCCAGCAGCTTGGTGGGGGCCGATGAAAAACTGTTTTTT.

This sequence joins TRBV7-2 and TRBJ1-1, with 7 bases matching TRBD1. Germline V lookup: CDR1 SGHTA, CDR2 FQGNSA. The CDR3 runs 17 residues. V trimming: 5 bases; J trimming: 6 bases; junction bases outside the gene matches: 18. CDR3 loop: CASSKPRQGILLAEAFF. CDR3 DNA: TGTGCCAGCAGCAAGCCGAGACAGGGAATTTTACTAGCTGAAGCTTTCTTT. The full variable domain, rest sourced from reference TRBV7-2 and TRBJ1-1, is GAGVSQSPSNKVTEKGKDVELRCDPISGHTALYWYRQSLGQGLEFLIYFQGNSAPDKSGLPSDRFSAERTGGSVSTLTIQRTQQEDSAVYLCASSKPRQGILLAEAFFGQGTRLTVV.

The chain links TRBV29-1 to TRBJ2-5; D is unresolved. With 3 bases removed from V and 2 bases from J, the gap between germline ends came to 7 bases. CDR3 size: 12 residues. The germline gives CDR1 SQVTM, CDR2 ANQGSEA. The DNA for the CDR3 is TGCAGCGTTGACAGGCATCAAGAGACCCAGTACTTC. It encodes CSVDRHQETQYF. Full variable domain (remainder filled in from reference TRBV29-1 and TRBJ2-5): SAVISQKPSRDICQRGTSLTIQCQVDSQVTMMFWYRQQPGQSLTLIATANQGSEATYESGFVIDKFPISRPNLTFSTLTVSNMSPEDSSIYLCSVDRHQETQYFGPGTRLLVL.

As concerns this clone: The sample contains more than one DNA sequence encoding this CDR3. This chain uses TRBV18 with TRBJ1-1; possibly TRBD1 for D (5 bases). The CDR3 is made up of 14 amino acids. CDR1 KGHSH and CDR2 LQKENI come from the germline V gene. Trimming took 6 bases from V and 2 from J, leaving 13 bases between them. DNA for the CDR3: TGTGCCAGCTCCCCGGGACTACTTAACACTGAAGCTTTCTTT. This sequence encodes CASSPGLLNTEAFF.

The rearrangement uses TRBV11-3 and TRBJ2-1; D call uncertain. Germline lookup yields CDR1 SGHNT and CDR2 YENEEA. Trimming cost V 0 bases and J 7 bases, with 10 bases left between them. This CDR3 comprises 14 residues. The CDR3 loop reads CASSLDSIRNEQFF. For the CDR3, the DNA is TGTGCCAGCAGCTTAGATTCCATTCGGAATGAGCAGTTCTTC.

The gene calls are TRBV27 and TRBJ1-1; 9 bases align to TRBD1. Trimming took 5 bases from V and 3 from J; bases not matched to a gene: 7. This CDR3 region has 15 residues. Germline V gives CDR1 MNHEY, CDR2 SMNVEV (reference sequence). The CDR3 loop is CASSAAQGADTEAFF. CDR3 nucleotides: TGTGCCAGCAGTGCCGCACAGGGGGCCGACACTGAAGCTTTCTTT.